This entry lists 2 T cell receptor beta chains sequenced from one sample in a study of blood T cell repertoires in COVID-19. Profiling relied on immunoSEQ multiplex PCR, and the TCRdb table lists in-frame clones only, not all of them. This table has about 200,000 clones, over 80% appearing once. Sequenced material: peripheral blood. Source of these receptors: a man between 35 and 55 years old with acute or convalescent COVID-19.

The chain combines TRBV6-5 with TRBJ2-5; weak D call: TRBD1 (5 bases). Trimming cost V 0 bases and J 2 bases, with 10 bases left between them. Germline loops: CDR1 MNHEY, CDR2 SVGAGI. The CDR3 totals 15 residues. The chain's CDR3 is CASSYSQGGQETQYF. DNA for the CDR3: TGTGCCAGCAGTTACTCTCAGGGTGGGCAAGAGACCCAGTACTTC.

CDR3 nucleotide sequence: TGTGCCAGCAGTAGCCAGGGGACCGGGGAGCTGTTTTTT. Its translation is CASSSQGTGELFF. The chain carries TRBV7-9 and TRBJ2-2, with a tentative D call TRBD1 (6 bases). The CDR3 has 13 residues. V dropped 6 bases and J dropped 5 bases, with 10 bases sitting between them. In germline, CDR1 is SEHNR, CDR2 FQNEAQ (reference sequence).